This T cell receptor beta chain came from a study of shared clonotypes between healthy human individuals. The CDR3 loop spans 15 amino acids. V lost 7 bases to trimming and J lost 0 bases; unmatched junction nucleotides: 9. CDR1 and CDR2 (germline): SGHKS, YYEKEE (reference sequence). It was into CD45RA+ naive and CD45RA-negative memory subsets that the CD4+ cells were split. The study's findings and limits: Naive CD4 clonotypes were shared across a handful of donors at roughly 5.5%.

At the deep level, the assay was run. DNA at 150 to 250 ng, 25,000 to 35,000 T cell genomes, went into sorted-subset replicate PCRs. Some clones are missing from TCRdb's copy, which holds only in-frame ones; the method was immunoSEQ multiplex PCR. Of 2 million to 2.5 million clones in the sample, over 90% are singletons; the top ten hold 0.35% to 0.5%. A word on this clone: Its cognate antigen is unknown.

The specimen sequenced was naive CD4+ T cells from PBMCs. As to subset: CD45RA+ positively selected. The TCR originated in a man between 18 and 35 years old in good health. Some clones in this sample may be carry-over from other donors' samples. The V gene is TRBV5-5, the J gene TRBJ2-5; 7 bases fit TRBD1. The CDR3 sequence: CASHLTGMYQETQYF. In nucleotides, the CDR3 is TGTGCCAGCCACTTGACAGGGATGTACCAAGAGACCCAGTACTTC.